The 30 T cell receptor beta chains given below trace back to one sample, sequenced in a study of patients and donors after allogeneic stem cell transplantation. TCRdb independently ran MiXCR on the RT-PCR reads; one entry per CDR3 protein. The data show about 89,000 distinct CDR3 sequences, with roughly 43% seen just once and under 70% held by the top ten. Sequencing was carried out using blood, either unsorted or a sorted T cell fraction (not recorded which). The source is a human donor who was either an allogeneic HSCT recipient or a stem cell or donor lymphocyte infusion donor (not recorded which). It is not recorded whose cells these are; they may come from a transplant donor.

This clonotype was detected a few times. The rearrangement links TRBV20-1 to TRBJ1-3, with D maybe TRBD1 (5 bases). Trimming stripped 1 base from V and 9 bases from J, with 10 bases between. The CDR3 extends over 12 amino acids. CDR1 is DFQATT, CDR2 SNEGSKA, per germline (reference sequence). The CDR3 spells CSARGTFGTIYF. Written as DNA, the CDR3 is TGCAGTGCTAGAGGGACATTCGGCACCATATATTTT.

In DNA form, the CDR3 reads TGCGCCAGCAGCCAAGTGGCCATTGCGGGAGGTCAGTTCTTC. This encodes CASSQVAIAGGQFF. This rearrangement joins TRBV4-3 to TRBJ2-1, with 8 positions matching TRBD2. This CDR3 comprises 14 residues. Germline lookup yields CDR1 LGHNA and CDR2 YSLEER. After removal of 1 base from V and 13 bases from J, the junction contained 9 bases not matched to a gene.

The chain joins TRBV6-6 to TRBJ1-3, with D unclear. CDR1 and CDR2 from the germline V gene are MNHNY and SVGAGI (reference sequence). CDR3 length: 12 residues. V lost 4 bases and J 4 bases, leaving 5 bases between the germline ends. CDR3 in amino acids: CASSFNGNTIYF. Here the CDR3 DNA reads TGTGCCAGCAGTTTCAACGGAAACACCATATATTTT.

The chain couples TRBV5-6 to TRBJ1-6, with D unclear. V gave up 4 bases and J gave up 7 bases, with 12 bases separating them. The CDR3 has 14 residues. Germline loops: CDR1 SGHDT, CDR2 YYEEEE. The CDR3 loop reads CASSTGPINSPLHF. CDR3 DNA: TGTGCCAGCAGCACCGGGCCTATCAATTCACCCCTCCACTTT.

This clonotype has just a few counts. The chain employs TRBV10-3 and TRBJ1-1; perhaps TRBD1 as D (6 bases). Germline CDR1 is ENHRY and CDR2 is SYGVKD. V was trimmed by 7 bases and J by 6 bases, leaving 18 bases between them. The CDR3 runs to 14 residues. CDR3 amino acids: CAITPTGAGPEAFF. The CDR3 bases are TGTGCCATCACTCCAACGGGGGCTGGCCCTGAAGCTTTCTTT.

For the CDR3, the DNA is TGTGCCAGCAGCGACACGGGACAACCTAACTATGGCTACACCTTC. Amino acid sequence: CASSDTGQPNYGYTF. The chain uses TRBV9 and TRBJ1-2, with a tentative D call TRBD1 (6 bases). The V end lost 3 bases, the J end lost 0 bases, and 12 bases lay between the germline ends. CDR3 size: 15 residues. The V gene's germline CDR1 is SGDLS and CDR2 YYNGEE.

The rearrangement joins TRBV18 to TRBJ1-4; 10 bases are a match to TRBD1. The V segment lost 2 bases and the J segment 7 bases; nucleotides outside the gene matches: 7. This CDR3 is built from 16 residues. Germline V gene lookup returns CDR1 KGHSH and CDR2 LQKENI. The CDR3 reads CASSPTSTGGSEKLFF. The CDR3 DNA is TGTGCCAGCTCACCAACCTCGACAGGGGGCAGTGAAAAACTGTTTTTT.

J is TRBJ1-1 and V is TRBV11-1; tentative D call: TRBD1 (5 bases). Per the germline V gene, CDR1 is SGHAT and CDR2 is FQDESV (reference sequence). The CDR3 has 13 amino acids. The V end lost 5 bases, the J end lost 4 bases, and 11 bases lay between the germline ends. As DNA, the CDR3 is TGTGCCAGCAGCCCCTTGGGGGTCACTGAAGCTTTCTTT. Translated, it gives CASSPLGVTEAFF.

This clonotype was seen a handful of times. The chain joins TRBV20-1 to TRBJ1-1; D is possibly TRBD1 (5 bases). The CDR3 contains 12 residues. Germline V lookup: CDR1 DFQATT, CDR2 SNEGSKA (reference sequence). The V end lost 0 bases, the J end lost 10 bases, and 12 bases lay between the germline ends. The CDR3 nucleotides are TGCAGTGCTAGAGAATTGGGACTGAGAGCTTTCTTT. It encodes CSARELGLRAFF.

The J gene is TRBJ2-5, the V gene TRBV7-6; 8 bases agree with TRBD2. The CDR3 spans 16 residues. The ends lost 1 base at V and 4 bases at J; junction bases unmatched: 8. Germline lookup yields CDR1 SGHVS and CDR2 FNYEAQ. The CDR3 loop is CASSLEGAGVSETQYF. Here the CDR3 DNA reads TGTGCCAGCAGCTTAGAAGGAGCGGGAGTATCAGAGACCCAGTACTTC.

V usage is TRBV4-1 and J usage is TRBJ1-4, with D possibly matching TRBD1 (5 bases). CDR3 length: 16 residues. V was pared by 3 bases and J by 8 bases, with 19 bases between. Germline V CDR1 and CDR2: MGHRA, YSYEKL. In DNA form, the CDR3 reads TGCGCCAGCAGCCACCAGATAGAGGGACTCGACGAAAAACTGTTTTTT. Translated, it gives CASSHQIEGLDEKLFF.

The chain recombines TRBV12-3 or TRBV12-4 with TRBJ2-7, with TRBD2 as a possible D gene (6 bases). Trimming shortened V by 5 bases and J by 5 bases, and 19 bases separated the two germline ends. This CDR3 is 15 amino acids long. CDR3 sequence reads: CASSGRERVQNEQYF. In nucleotides, the CDR3 is TGTGCCAGCAGTGGCCGCGAGCGGGTACAGAACGAGCAGTACTTC.

The chain employs TRBV28 and TRBJ1-5, with a weak D call TRBD1 (6 bases). Germline V CDR1 and CDR2: MDHEN, SYDVKM. The CDR3 sequence is 15 residues long. V lost 0 bases, J lost 4 bases, and 10 bases lay in between. CDR3 residues: CASSLWKGTNQPQHF. CDR3 nucleotides: TGTGCCAGCAGTTTATGGAAGGGGACAAATCAGCCCCAGCATTTT.

The chain has TRBV7-9 and TRBJ1-6, with D unresolved. This CDR3 is 15 amino acids long. Germline values: CDR1 SEHNR, CDR2 FQNEAQ (reference sequence). Trimming shortened V by 0 bases and J by 7 bases, and 10 bases separated the two germline ends. The CDR3 protein is CASSLAFSLNSPLHF. The DNA for the CDR3 is TGTGCCAGCAGCTTAGCGTTCAGCTTAAATTCACCCCTCCACTTT.

In nucleotides, the CDR3 is TGTGCTAGTGGTTTGTTATCAGGGGGCGGCTCCTACAATGAGCAGTTCTTC. As protein: CASGLLSGGGSYNEQFF. This chain uses TRBV12-5 with TRBJ2-1; 8 bases map to TRBD1. V lost 2 bases and J lost 0; bases outside the gene matches: 6. This CDR3 is built from 17 residues. Germline CDR1 LGHNT, CDR2 FRNRAP.

Only a few counts were recorded for this clonotype. The V gene is TRBV10-3, the J gene TRBJ1-3; 9 bases are a match to TRBD1. Germline V gene sequence: CDR1 ENHRY, CDR2 SYGVKD. V lost 11 bases, J lost 0 bases, and 14 bases stayed unmatched. The CDR3 length is 17 residues. The CDR3 sequence: CAVIDQDRGPSGNTIYF. CDR3 DNA sequence: TGTGCCGTAATAGACCAGGACAGGGGACCCTCTGGAAACACCATATATTTT.

This chain links TRBV4-3 with TRBJ2-7; D remains unclear. The CDR3 runs to 12 residues. With 0 bases removed from V and 7 bases from J, the gap between germline ends came to 7 bases. Germline values: CDR1 LGHNA, CDR2 YSLEER. CDR3 DNA: TGCGCCAGCAGCCAAGATTTGGGGGAGCAGTACTTC. Translation: CASSQDLGEQYF.

Only a few counts were recorded for this clonotype. The chain links TRBV29-1 to TRBJ1-5; 7 bases match TRBD1. The germline V gene has CDR1 SQVTM and CDR2 ANQGSEA. Germline trimming cut 7 bases from V and 1 base from J; bases unmatched to any gene: 7. The CDR3 loop spans 14 amino acids. The CDR3 region is CSAATGKSNQPQHF. The CDR3 DNA reads as TGCAGCGCCGCGACAGGGAAGAGCAATCAGCCCCAGCATTTT. Supplemented by reference TRBV29-1 and TRBJ1-5, the full variable domain reads SAVISQKPSRDICQRGTSLTIQCQVDSQVTMMFWYRQQPGQSLTLIATANQGSEATYESGFVIDKFPISRPNLTFSTLTVSNMSPEDSSIYLCSAATGKSNQPQHFGDGTRLSIL.

The chain recombines TRBV5-1 with TRBJ1-2, with D perhaps matching TRBD1 (5 bases). Between the trimmed V and J ends, which lost 2 bases and 8 bases, there was a span of 10 bases. Germline values: CDR1 SGHRS, CDR2 YFSETQ. The CDR3 is 12 amino acids. The CDR3 protein is CASSFQGSGYTF. The DNA of the CDR3 is TGCGCCAGCAGCTTTCAGGGCTCAGGCTACACCTTC.

The rearrangement uses TRBV6-2 or TRBV6-3 and TRBJ2-7, with 7 bases fitting TRBD1. The CDR3 extends over 15 amino acids. Germline lookup yields CDR1 MNHEY and CDR2 SVGEGT. Trimming removed 2 bases from V and 2 bases from J; junction bases left unmatched: 6. In DNA, the CDR3 is TGTGCCAGCAGTTACAACAGGGGCAATACCTACGAGCAGTACTTC. Amino acid sequence: CASSYNRGNTYEQYF.

The chain has TRBV5-1 and TRBJ2-1, with TRBD2 matching over 11 bases. CDR3 size: 15 residues. V shed 6 bases, J shed 4 bases, and the junction held 6 bases outside the gene matches. Germline V lookup: CDR1 SGHRS, CDR2 YFSETQ. The CDR3 nucleotides are TGCGCCAGCACCGTGACTAGCGGGACGTACAATGAGCAGTTCTTC. Its protein is CASTVTSGTYNEQFF.

The chain links TRBV12-3 or TRBV12-4 to TRBJ1-4; D is unclear. The length of the CDR3 is 12 residues. Trimming removed 5 bases at V and 6 bases at J, with 7 bases between. As DNA, the CDR3 is TGTGCCAGCAGTAGGTTCTATGAAAAACTGTTTTTT. It codes for CASSRFYEKLFF.

This clonotype was seen only once. The chain combines TRBV4-1 with TRBJ1-4; TRBD1 agrees at 10 bases. V dropped 0 bases and J dropped 10; count of bases not matched to a gene: 8. Germline CDR1 and CDR2: MGHRA and YSYEKL. There are 16 residues in the CDR3. In DNA, the CDR3 is TGCGCCAGCAGCCAAGACGGCGGGACAGGGGCAGGAAAACTGTTTTTT. Its protein is CASSQDGGTGAGKLFF.

This clonotype has just a few counts. The gene calls are TRBV20-1 and TRBJ1-1; D is undetermined. CDR3 length: 19 amino acids. CDR1 and CDR2 (germline): DFQATT, SNEGSKA (reference sequence). V lost 5 bases, J lost 0 bases, and 28 bases lay in between. The CDR3 reads CSAFLAPRSRQKMNTEAFF. The CDR3 nucleotides read TGCAGTGCTTTTTTGGCCCCCCGAAGTCGACAAAAAATGAACACTGAAGCTTTCTTT.

This clonotype was seen a handful of times. This sequence joins TRBV10-3 and TRBJ1-1; no definite D call. Per germline, CDR1 ENHRY and CDR2 SYGVKD. The ends were cut back, 4 bases at V and 4 bases at J, with 10 bases in the middle. The CDR3 has 13 amino acids. The CDR3 reads CAISADRLTEAFF. As DNA, the CDR3 is TGTGCCATCAGTGCGGACCGTCTCACTGAAGCTTTCTTT.

This clonotype turned up a few times. This chain connects TRBV7-8 to TRBJ1-4; a weak D match, TRBD1 (5 bases). Germline lookup yields CDR1 SGHVS and CDR2 FQNEAQ. The CDR3 spans 14 residues. Deletions cut 4 bases from V and 8 bases from J, with 14 bases between. The CDR3 here is CASSSRGVVEKLFF. The CDR3 coding sequence is TGTGCCAGCAGCTCCCGGGGGGTTGTGGAAAAACTGTTTTTT. The full variable domain, with the rest looked up from reference TRBV7-8 and TRBJ1-4, is GAGVSQSPRYKVAKRGQDVALRCDPISGHVSLFWYQQALGQGPEFLTYFQNEAQLDKSGLPSDRFFAERPEGSVSTLKIQRTQQEDSAVYLCASSSRGVVEKLFFGSGTQLSVL.

The genes are TRBV15 and TRBJ1-5, with D possibly TRBD1 on 6 matching bases. CDR1 LNHNV and CDR2 YYDKDF come from the germline V gene (reference sequence). The CDR3 spans 13 residues. Trimming removed 0 bases at V and 11 bases at J, with 11 bases between. The CDR3 loop reads CATSRDPGDTQHF. CDR3 nucleotide sequence: TGTGCCACCAGCAGAGATCCCGGGGACACCCAGCATTTT.

This clonotype was counted between two and nine times. The chain links TRBV7-8 to TRBJ1-5, with a weak D call TRBD1 (5 bases). V gave up 1 base and J gave up 4 bases, with 14 bases separating them. CDR3 length equals 16 residues. Germline CDR1 reads SGHVS; CDR2 reads FQNEAQ. CDR3 coding DNA: TGTGCCAGCAGCTTAGGGGACTCCGGCCCTAATCAGCCCCAGCATTTT. Translated: CASSLGDSGPNQPQHF.

The chain carries TRBV29-1 and TRBJ1-2; tentatively, D is TRBD1 (6 bases). The germline V gene encodes CDR1 SQVTM and CDR2 ANQGSEA. Trimming left V 6 bases short and J 4 bases short, with 15 bases between. The CDR3 totals 13 residues. The CDR3 DNA reads TGCAGCGTGATAGGGTGGGGGGCCTATGGCTACACCTTC. The encoded protein is CSVIGWGAYGYTF.

The chain uses TRBV4-2 and TRBJ1-1, with D possibly matching TRBD1 (6 bases). CDR1 is LGHNA, CDR2 YNFKEQ, per germline. The V end was cut by 0 bases, the J end by 11 bases, with 13 bases between. This CDR3 has 13 amino acids. CDR3 residues: CASSQDQGLGAFF. The DNA for the CDR3 is TGTGCCAGCAGCCAAGATCAGGGGCTCGGGGCTTTCTTT.